This T cell receptor beta chain was observed in a study of cytomegalovirus exposure and HLA in healthy donors. Study conclusions and caveats: TRBV6-2, TRBV6-3 and some other V segments were excluded as indistinguishable.

The CDR3 has 14 amino acids. Germline values: CDR1 LGHNA, CDR2 YNFKEQ. V lost 5 bases to trimming and J lost 2 bases; unmatched junction nucleotides: 4. Comment on this clone: Its target is not known.

With 60 Vbeta and 13 Jbeta primers, the PCR was carried out. Profiling relied on immunoSEQ multiplex PCR, and the TCRdb table lists in-frame clones only, not all of them. This sample's clone table lists around 150,000 clones. The V gene is TRBV4-2, the J gene TRBJ2-5; 8 bases line up with TRBD2. Sequenced input: PBMCs. The TCR sequence derives from a woman aged 60 to 75 in good health and CMV-seronegative. Here the CDR3 reads CASSESGGQETQYF. As DNA, the CDR3 is TGTGCCAGCAGCGAGTCGGGGGGGCAAGAGACCCAGTACTTC.